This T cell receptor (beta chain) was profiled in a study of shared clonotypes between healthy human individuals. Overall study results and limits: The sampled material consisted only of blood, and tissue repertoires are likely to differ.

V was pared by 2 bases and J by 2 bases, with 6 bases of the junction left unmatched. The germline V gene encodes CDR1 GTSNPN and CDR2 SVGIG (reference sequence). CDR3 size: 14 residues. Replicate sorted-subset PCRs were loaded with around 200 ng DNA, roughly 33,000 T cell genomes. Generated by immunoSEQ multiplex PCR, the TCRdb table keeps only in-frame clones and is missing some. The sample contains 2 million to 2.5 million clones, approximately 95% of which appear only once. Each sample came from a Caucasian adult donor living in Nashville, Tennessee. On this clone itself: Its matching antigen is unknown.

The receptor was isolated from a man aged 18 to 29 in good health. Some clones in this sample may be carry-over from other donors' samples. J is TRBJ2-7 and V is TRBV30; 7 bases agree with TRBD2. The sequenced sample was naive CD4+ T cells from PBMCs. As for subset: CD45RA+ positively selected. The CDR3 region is CAWSPLAATYEQYF. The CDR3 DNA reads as TGTGCCTGGAGTCCCCTAGCGGCCACCTACGAGCAGTACTTC.